This TCR beta chain comes out of a study of T cell responses to AZD1222 COVID-19 vaccine. Notes on the study in general: Two doses of AZD1222 preceded a rise in Spike-specific TCR breadth and depth. The donor cohort was predominantly white British with a female majority, and clonal diversity may have been underestimated. Repertoires were collected only later (after the peak T cell response had occurred). Regions 160-218 and 743-854 held dominance among vaccine-associated CD4 TCRs, which spanned spike.

Repertoires were generated with immunoSEQ multiplex PCR, while TCRdb's copy carries only in-frame clones and drops some. The sample lists 150,000 or so clones, roughly nine tenths occurring once. This clone was seen more than once but under ten times. What it recognizes is unknown. The receptor was isolated from an adult in good health. The specimen comprised peripheral blood, sampled on day 0 of AZD1222 vaccination.

The chain's CDR3 is CASSILPGLGSYEQYF. CDR3 nucleotides: TGTGCCAGCAGCATCTTACCGGGACTGGGGAGCTACGAGCAGTACTTC. The genes are TRBV28 and TRBJ2-7, with D tentatively TRBD2 (6 bases). V lost 6 bases to trimming and J lost 3 bases, with 21 bases between them. Germline V lookup: CDR1 MDHEN, CDR2 SYDVKM. This CDR3 has 16 residues.